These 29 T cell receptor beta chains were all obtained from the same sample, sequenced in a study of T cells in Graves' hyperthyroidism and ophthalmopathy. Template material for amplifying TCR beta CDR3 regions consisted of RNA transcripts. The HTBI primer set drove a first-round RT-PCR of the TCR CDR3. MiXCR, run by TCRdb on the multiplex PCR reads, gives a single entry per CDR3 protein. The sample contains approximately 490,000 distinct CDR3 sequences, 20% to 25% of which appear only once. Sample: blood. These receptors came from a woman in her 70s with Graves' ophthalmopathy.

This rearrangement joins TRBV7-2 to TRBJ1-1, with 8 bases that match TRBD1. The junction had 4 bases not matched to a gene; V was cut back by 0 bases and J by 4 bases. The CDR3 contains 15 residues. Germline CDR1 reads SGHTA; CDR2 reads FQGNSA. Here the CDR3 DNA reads TGTGCCAGCAGCTTAGCGAGGACAGGGTTCACTGAAGCTTTCTTT. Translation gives CASSLARTGFTEAFF.

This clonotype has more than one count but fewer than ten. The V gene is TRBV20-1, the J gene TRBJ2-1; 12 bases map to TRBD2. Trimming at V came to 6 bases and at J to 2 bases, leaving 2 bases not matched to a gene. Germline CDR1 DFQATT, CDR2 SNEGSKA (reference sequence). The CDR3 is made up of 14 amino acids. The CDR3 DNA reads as TGCAGTGCACGGACTAGCGGGGCCTACAATGAGCAGTTCTTC. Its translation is CSARTSGAYNEQFF.

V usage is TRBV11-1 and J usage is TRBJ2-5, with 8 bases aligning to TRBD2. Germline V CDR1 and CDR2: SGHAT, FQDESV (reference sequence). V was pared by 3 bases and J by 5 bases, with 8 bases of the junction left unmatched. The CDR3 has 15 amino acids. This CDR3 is CASSLAGGRMETQYF. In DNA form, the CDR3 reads TGTGCCAGCAGCTTGGCTGGCGGGAGGATGGAGACCCAGTACTTC.

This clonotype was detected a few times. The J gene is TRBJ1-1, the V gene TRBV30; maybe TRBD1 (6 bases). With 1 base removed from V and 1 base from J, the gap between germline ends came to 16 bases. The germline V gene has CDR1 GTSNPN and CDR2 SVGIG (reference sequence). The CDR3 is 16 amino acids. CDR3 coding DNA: TGTGCCTGGAGTGCCTGGGGGGGGCTGAGGAACACTGAAGCTTTCTTT. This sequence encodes CAWSAWGGLRNTEAFF.

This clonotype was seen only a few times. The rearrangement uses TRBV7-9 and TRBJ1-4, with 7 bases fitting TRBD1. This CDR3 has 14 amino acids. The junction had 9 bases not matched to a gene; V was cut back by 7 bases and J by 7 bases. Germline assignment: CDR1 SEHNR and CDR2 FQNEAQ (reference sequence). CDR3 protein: CASTPRQGREKLFF. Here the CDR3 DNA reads TGTGCCAGCACCCCGCGACAGGGACGTGAAAAACTGTTTTTT.

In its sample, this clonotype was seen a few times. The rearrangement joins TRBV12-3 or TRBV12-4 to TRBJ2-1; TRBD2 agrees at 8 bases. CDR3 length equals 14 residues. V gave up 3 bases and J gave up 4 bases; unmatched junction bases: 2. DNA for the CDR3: TGTGCCAGCAGTTTTGGGACTAGATACAATGAGCAGTTCTTC. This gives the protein CASSFGTRYNEQFF.

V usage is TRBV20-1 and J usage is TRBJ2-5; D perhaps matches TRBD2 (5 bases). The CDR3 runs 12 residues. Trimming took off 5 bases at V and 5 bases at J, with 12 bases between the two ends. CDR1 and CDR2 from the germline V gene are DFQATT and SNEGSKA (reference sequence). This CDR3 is CSAGLGWETQYF. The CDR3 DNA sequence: TGCAGTGCTGGACTTGGATGGGAGACCCAGTACTTC.

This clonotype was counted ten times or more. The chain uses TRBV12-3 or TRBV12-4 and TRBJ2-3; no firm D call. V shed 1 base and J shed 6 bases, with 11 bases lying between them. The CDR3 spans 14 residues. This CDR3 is CASSLEVVVDTQYF. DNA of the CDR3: TGTGCCAGCAGTTTAGAGGTTGTTGTGGATACGCAGTATTTT.

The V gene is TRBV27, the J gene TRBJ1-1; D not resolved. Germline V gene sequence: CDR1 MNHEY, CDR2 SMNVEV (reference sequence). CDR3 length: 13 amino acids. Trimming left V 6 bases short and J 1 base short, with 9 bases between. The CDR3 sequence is CASRMRGNTEAFF. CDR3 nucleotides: TGTGCCAGCAGGATGAGAGGGAACACTGAAGCTTTCTTT.

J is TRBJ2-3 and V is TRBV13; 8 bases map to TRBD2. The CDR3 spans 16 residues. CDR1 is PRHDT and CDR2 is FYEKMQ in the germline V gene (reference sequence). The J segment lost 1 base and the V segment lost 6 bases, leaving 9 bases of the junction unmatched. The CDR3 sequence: CASSVKAGVGTDTQYF. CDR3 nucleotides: TGTGCCAGCAGTGTAAAAGCGGGAGTCGGCACAGATACGCAGTATTTT.

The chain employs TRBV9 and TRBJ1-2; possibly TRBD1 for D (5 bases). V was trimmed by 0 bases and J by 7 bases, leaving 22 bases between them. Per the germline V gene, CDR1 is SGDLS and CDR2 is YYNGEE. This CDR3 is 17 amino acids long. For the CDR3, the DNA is TGTGCCAGCAGCGTAGGCCAAGTGGAGGGGATTTATGGTGGCTACACCTTC. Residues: CASSVGQVEGIYGGYTF.

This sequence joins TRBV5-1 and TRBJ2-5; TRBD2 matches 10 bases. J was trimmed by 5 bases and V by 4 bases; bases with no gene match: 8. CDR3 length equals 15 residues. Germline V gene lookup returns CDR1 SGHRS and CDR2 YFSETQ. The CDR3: CASSPERGLAETQYF. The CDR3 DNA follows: TGCGCCAGCAGCCCCGAGCGGGGACTAGCGGAGACCCAGTACTTC.

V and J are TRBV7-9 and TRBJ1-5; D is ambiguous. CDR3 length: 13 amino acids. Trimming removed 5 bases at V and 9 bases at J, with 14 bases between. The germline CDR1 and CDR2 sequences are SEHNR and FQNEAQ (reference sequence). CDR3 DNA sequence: TGTGCCAGCAGCCCCGAGGGTCCGGGGCCCCAGCATTTT. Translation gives CASSPEGPGPQHF.

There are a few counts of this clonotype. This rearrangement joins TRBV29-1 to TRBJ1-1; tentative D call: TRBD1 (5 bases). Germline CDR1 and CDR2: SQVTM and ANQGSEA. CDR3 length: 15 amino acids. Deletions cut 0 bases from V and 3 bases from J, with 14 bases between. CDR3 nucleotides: TGCAGCGTTGAAGATCTGTACGGGGGGGACACTGAAGCTTTCTTT. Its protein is CSVEDLYGGDTEAFF.

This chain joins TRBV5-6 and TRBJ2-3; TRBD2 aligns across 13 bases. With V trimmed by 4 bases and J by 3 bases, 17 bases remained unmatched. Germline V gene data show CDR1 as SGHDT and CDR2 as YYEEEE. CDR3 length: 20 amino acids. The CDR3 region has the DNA TGTGCCAGCAGCCCCAGGGGTACACTAGCGGGAGGGCCAAGGACAGATACGCAGTATTTT. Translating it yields CASSPRGTLAGGPRTDTQYF.

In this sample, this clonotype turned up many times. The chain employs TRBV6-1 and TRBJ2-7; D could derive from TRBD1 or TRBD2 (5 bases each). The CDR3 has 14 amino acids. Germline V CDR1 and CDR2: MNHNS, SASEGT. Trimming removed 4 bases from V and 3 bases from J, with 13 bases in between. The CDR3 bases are TGTGCCAGCAGTGTTAGTTGGGGGAGCTACGAGCAGTACTTC. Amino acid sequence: CASSVSWGSYEQYF.

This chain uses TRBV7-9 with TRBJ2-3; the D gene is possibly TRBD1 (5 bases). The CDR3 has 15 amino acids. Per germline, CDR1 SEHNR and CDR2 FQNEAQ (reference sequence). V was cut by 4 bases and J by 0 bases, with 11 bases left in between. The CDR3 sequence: CASSWVGASTDTQYF. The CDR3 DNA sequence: TGTGCCAGCAGCTGGGTAGGGGCTAGCACAGATACGCAGTATTTT.

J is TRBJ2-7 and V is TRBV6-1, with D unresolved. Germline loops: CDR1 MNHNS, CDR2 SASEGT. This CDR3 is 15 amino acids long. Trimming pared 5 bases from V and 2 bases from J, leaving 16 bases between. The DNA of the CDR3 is TGTGCCAGCAGTCCCGGCTTACCCCTTACCTACGAGCAGTACTTC. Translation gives CASSPGLPLTYEQYF.

The CDR3 region has the DNA TGTGCCAGCTCACCAAGGGAACAGGGTGGCTACACCTTC. It specifies CASSPREQGGYTF. The rearrangement links TRBV18 to TRBJ1-2, with D possibly being TRBD1 (6 bases). Germline loops: CDR1 KGHSH, CDR2 LQKENI. The germline V and J ends were trimmed by 2 bases and 7 bases, with 11 bases remaining between them. The CDR3 extends over 13 amino acids.

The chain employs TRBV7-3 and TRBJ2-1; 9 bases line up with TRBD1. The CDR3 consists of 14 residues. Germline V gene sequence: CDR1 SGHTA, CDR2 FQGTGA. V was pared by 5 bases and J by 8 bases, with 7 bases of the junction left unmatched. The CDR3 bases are TGTGCCAGCAGCCTCGGGACAGGGACTCATGAGCAGTTCTTC. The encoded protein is CASSLGTGTHEQFF.

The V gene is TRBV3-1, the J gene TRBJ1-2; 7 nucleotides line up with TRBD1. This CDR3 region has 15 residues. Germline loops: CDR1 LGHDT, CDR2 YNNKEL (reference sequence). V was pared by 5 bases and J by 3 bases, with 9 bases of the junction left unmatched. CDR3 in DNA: TGTGCCAGCAGCGAAGGACAGGTTTTGGACTATGGCTACACCTTC. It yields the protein CASSEGQVLDYGYTF.

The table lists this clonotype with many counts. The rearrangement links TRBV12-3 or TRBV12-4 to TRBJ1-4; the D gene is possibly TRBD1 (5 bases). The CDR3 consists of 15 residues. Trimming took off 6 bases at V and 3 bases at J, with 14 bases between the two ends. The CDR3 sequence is CASSPTGGANEKLFF. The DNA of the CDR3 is TGTGCCAGCAGCCCCACGGGGGGAGCTAATGAAAAACTGTTTTTT.

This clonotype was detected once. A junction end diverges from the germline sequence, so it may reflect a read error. In DNA form, the CDR3 reads TGTGCCAGCGGTTACCAGGGGACGCCGGGAAACACCATATATTTT. Its protein product is CASGYQGTPGNTIYF. The chain carries TRBV6-2 or TRBV6-3 and TRBJ1-3; D is possibly TRBD1 (6 bases). Germline V lookup: CDR1 MNHEY, CDR2 SVGEGT. This CDR3 spans 15 amino acids.

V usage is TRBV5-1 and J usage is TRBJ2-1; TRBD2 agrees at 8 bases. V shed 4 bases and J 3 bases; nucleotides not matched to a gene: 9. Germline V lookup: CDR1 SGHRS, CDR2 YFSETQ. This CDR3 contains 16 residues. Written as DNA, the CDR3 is TGCGCCAGCAGCCGCCTTAGCGGGACCCTCTACAATGAGCAGTTCTTC. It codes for CASSRLSGTLYNEQFF.

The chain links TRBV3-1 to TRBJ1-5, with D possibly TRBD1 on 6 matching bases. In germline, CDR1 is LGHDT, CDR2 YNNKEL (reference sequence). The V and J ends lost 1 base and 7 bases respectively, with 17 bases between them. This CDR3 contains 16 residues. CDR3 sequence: CASSQAASGVGQPQHF. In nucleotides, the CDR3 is TGTGCCAGCAGCCAAGCAGCTTCAGGGGTAGGGCAGCCCCAGCATTTT. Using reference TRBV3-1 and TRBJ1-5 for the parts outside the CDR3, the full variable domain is DTAVSQTPKYLVTQMGNDKSIKCEQNLGHDTMYWYKQDSKKFLKIMFSYNNKELIINETVPNRFSPKSPDKAHLNLHINSLELGDSAVYFCASSQAASGVGQPQHFGDGTRLSIL.

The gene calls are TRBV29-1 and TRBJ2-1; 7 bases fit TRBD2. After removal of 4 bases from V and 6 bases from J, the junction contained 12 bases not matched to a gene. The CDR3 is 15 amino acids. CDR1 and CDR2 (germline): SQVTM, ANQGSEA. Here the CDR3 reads CSVANGYSSGNEQFF. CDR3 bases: TGCAGCGTTGCCAACGGGTACTCTAGCGGCAATGAGCAGTTCTTC.

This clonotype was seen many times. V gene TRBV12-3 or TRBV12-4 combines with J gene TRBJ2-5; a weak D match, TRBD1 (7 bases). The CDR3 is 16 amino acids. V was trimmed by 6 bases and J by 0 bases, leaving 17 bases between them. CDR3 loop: CASSRVQGGNQETQYF. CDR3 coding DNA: TGTGCCAGCAGCCGAGTTCAGGGGGGAAACCAAGAGACCCAGTACTTC.

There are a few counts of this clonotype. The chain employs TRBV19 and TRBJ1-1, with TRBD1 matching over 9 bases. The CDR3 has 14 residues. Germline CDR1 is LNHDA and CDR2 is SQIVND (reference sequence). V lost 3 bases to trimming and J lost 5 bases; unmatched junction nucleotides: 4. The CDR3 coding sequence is TGTGCCAGTAGTATGGGGACAGGGCGGACTGAAGCTTTCTTT. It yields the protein CASSMGTGRTEAFF.

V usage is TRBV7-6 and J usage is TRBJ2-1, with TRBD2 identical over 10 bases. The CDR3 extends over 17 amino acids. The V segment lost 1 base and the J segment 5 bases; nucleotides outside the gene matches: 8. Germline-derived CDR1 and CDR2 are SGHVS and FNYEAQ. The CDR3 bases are TGTGCCAGCAGCTTAGGTCCCCGACTAGCGGGTAACAATGAGCAGTTCTTC. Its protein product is CASSLGPRLAGNNEQFF. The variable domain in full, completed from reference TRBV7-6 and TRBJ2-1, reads GAGVSQSPRYKVTKRGQDVALRCDPISGHVSLYWYRQALGQGPEFLTYFNYEAQQDKSGLPNDRFSAERPEGSISTLTIQRTEQRDSAMYRCASSLGPRLAGNNEQFFGPGTRLTVL.